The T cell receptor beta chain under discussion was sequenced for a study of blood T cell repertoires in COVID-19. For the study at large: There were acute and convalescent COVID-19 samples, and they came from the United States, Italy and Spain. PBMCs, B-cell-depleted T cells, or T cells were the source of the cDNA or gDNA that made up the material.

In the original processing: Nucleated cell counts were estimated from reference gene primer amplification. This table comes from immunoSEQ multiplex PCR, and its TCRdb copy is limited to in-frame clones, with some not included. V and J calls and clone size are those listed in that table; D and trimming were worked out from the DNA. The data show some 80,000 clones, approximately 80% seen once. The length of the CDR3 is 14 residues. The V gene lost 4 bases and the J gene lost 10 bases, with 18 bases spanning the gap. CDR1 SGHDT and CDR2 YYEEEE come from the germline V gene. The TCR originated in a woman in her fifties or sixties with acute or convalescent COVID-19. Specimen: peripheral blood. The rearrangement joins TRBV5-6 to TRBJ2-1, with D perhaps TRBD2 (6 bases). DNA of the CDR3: TGTGCCAGCAGCAATGGGGGGTATCACAGGGAGCAGTTCTTC. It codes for CASSNGGYHREQFF.